This TCR beta chain was obtained from a study of post-analysis software for immune sequencing data. In the study overall: Recorded subtypes: relapsing-remitting, secondary progressive, progressive-relapsing; some patients unannotated. Overall study findings and caveats: F measure clustering grouped samples strongly by preparation batch. Elevated frequency relative to controls characterized several TRBV segments in patients, TRBV5-6, TRBV5-1 and TRBV20-1 among them. Multiple sclerosis patients had significantly lower normalized Chao1 diversity than controls.

The authors incorporated unique molecular identifiers into the TCR beta cDNA libraries. From around 0.96 to 9.9 million T cells, 500,000 or so cDNA molecules were obtained. TCRdb passed the PCR reads through MiXCR, listing each CDR3 protein once. The sample shows about 800,000 distinct CDR3 sequences, roughly 27% of them seen only once. CDR3 length equals 12 residues. Trimming took off 2 bases at V and 4 bases at J, with 2 bases between the two ends. Germline CDR1 is LGHNA and CDR2 is YSLEER. About this clonotype itself: Its antigen remains unknown.

Sequenced material: blood. The receptor comes from a girl between 5 and 17 years old with multiple sclerosis. V usage is TRBV4-3 and J usage is TRBJ2-2, with D unresolved. The DNA for the CDR3 is TGCGCCAGCAGCCAACTCACCGGGGAGCTGTTTTTT. Translating gives CASSQLTGELFF.